The source of this T cell receptor (beta chain) is a study of blood T cells in healthy people across ages. This CDR3 is 17 amino acids long. Germline-derived CDR1 and CDR2 are DFQATT and SNEGSKA (reference sequence). V shed 1 base and J 4 bases; nucleotides not matched to a gene: 15. A second roughly 6 to 12 cycle PCR used barcoded and J-beta primers. TCRdb ran MiXCR on the 5' RACE reads and lists one entry per CDR3 protein. Of 1.8 million or so distinct CDR3 sequences in the sample, about two fifths are singletons; the top ten hold about 21%. The receptor was derived from a human donor in good health. The chain employs TRBV20-1 and TRBJ1-2, with TRBD1 matching 7 bases. Specimen: blood. Here the CDR3 reads CSARAPSVLTGVYGYTF. CDR3 DNA: TGCAGTGCTAGAGCCCCCTCCGTACTAACAGGGGTCTATGGCTACACCTTC.